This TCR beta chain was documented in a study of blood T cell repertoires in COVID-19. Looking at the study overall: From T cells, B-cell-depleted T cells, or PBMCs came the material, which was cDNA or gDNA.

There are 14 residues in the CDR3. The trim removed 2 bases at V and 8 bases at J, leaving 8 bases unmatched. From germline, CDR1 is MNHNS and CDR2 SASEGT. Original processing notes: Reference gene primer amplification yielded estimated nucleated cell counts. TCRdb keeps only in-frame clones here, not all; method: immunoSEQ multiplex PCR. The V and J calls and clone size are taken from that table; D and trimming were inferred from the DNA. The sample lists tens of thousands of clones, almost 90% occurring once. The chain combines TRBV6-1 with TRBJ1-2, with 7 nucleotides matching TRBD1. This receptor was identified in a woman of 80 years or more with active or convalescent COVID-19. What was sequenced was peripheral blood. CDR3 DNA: TGTGCCAGCAGTGAACGGGACAGCCTTGGCGGCTACACCTTC. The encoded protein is CASSERDSLGGYTF.